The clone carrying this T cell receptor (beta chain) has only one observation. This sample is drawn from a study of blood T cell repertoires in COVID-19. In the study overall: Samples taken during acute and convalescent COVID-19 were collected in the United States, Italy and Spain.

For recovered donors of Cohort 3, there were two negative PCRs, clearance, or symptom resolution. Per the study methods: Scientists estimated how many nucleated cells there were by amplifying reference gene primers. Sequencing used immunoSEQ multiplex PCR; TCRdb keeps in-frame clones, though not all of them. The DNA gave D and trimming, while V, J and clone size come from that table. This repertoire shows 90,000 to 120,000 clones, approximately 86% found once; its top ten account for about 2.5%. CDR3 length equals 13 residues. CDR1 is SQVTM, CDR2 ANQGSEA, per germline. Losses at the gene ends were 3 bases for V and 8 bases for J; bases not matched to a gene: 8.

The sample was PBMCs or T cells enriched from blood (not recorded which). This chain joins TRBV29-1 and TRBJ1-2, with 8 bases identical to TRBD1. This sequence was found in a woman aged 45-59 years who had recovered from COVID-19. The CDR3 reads CSVDRQGLGGYTF. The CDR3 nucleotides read TGCAGCGTTGATAGACAGGGGCTGGGCGGCTACACCTTC.